Each of the 18 T cell receptor beta chains below was sequenced from the same sample in a study of identical twins (dated by TCRdb to 2016 to 2018). The protocol used for the library was 5' RACE. Sequencing instrument: Illumina HiSeq 2000. In-frame beta chains were kept once TCRdb had trimmed the public reads at Q25 with fastp and called clones with MiXCR. Each entry is one CDR3 protein sequence, shown with its most common DNA and genes. For this sample the table gives about 920,000 distinct CDR3 sequences, of which 10% to 15% were detected only once. The ten most abundant clones make up 1.5% to 2% of the sample. This same sample was also taken into another study, of yellow fever vaccine responses in identical twins.

The specimen was PBMCs. All receptors derive from a woman under 30 in good health.

This chain uses TRBV13 with TRBJ2-2; 8 bases agree with TRBD1. From germline, CDR1 is PRHDT and CDR2 FYEKMQ (reference sequence). The CDR3 is 14 residues long. V shed 6 bases and J 7 bases; nucleotides not matched to a gene: 7. CDR3 loop: CASRIQGAGGELFF. The CDR3 region has the DNA TGTGCCAGCAGGATTCAGGGGGCCGGCGGGGAGCTGTTTTTT.

A word on this clonotype: A read error may explain this, as a much larger clone is one base away. Lacking the conserved final phenylalanine or tryptophan, this CDR3 likely reflects a read error. The chain employs TRBV5-1 and TRBJ2-2; D ambiguous. The CDR3 contains 13 residues. V lost 1 base, J lost 3 bases, and 4 bases lay in between. Germline assignment: CDR1 SGHRS and CDR2 YFSETQ. This chain's CDR3 is CASSLSYTGELFV. The CDR3 DNA follows: TGCGCCAGCAGCTTGAGTTACACCGGGGAGCTGTTTGTT.

The CDR3 region has the DNA TGTGCCAGCAGAAAGCGGGAGAGGACCTACAATGAGCAGTTCTTC. Its protein is CASRKRERTYNEQFF. The chain has TRBV12-3 or TRBV12-4 and TRBJ2-1; 8 positions match TRBD2. J lost 2 bases, V lost 6 bases, and 6 bases had no gene match. CDR3 length: 15 residues.

In this sample, this clonotype turned up a few times. The rearrangement links TRBV27 to TRBJ1-5; 7 bases fit TRBD1. Trimming cost V 5 bases and J 6 bases; bases outside gene matches: 10. CDR3 length: 15 residues. The germline V gene encodes CDR1 MNHEY and CDR2 SMNVEV (reference sequence). The CDR3, as DNA: TGTGCCAGCAGTGCGAAGACAGGGTATACTCAGCCCCAGCATTTT. It translates to CASSAKTGYTQPQHF.

This clonotype was counted many times. The V gene is TRBV7-2, the J gene TRBJ1-2; D gene ambiguous. Germline lookup yields CDR1 SGHTA and CDR2 FQGNSA. CDR3 length equals 15 residues. The V end was cut by 5 bases, the J end by 4 bases, with 17 bases between. CDR3 loop: CASSPRAVSGYGYTF. CDR3 DNA: TGTGCCAGCAGCCCTCGGGCGGTTAGCGGCTATGGCTACACCTTC. The variable domain in full, with the rest retrieved from reference TRBV7-2 and TRBJ1-2, is GAGVSQSPSNKVTEKGKDVELRCDPISGHTALYWYRQSLGQGLEFLIYFQGNSAPDKSGLPSDRFSAERTGGSVSTLTIQRTQQEDSAVYLCASSPRAVSGYGYTFGSGTRLTVV.

This clonotype was counted only a few times. This chain joins TRBV10-2 and TRBJ2-7, with 10 bases lining up with TRBD2. CDR1 WSHSY and CDR2 SAAADI come from the germline V gene. The CDR3 is made up of 14 amino acids. Losses at the gene ends were 5 bases for V and 4 bases for J; bases not matched to a gene: 5. For the CDR3, the DNA is TGCGCCAGCAGTCTAGCGGGGGCTAAATACGAGCAGTACGTC. Protein: CASSLAGAKYEQYV.

This clonotype was picked up a small number of times. The chain links TRBV3-1 to TRBJ1-1, with unresolved D. CDR3 length: 14 amino acids. CDR1 and CDR2 from the germline V gene are LGHDT and YNNKEL (reference sequence). V was cut by 2 bases and J by 5 bases, with 12 bases left in between. The CDR3 protein is CASSQFLLGTEAFF. Written as DNA, the CDR3 is TGTGCCAGCAGCCAATTCTTACTGGGAACTGAAGCTTTCTTT.

The sample holds a few counts of this clonotype. The chain has TRBV6-5 and TRBJ2-6; possibly TRBD1 for D (5 bases). The CDR3 is made up of 16 amino acids. CDR1 is MNHEY and CDR2 is SVGAGI in the germline V gene. Trimming removed 4 bases at V and 2 bases at J, with 12 bases between. Written as DNA, the CDR3 is TGTGCCAGCAGTTCTCCCCCAGGGACTGGGGCCAACGTCCTGACTTTC. Protein: CASSSPPGTGANVLTF.

The V call is TRBV12-3 or TRBV12-4, the J call TRBJ2-7; 9 nucleotides align to TRBD2. The CDR3 consists of 12 residues. V was pared by 6 bases and J by 7 bases, with 4 bases of the junction left unmatched. The CDR3, as DNA: TGTGCCAGCAGCGGACTAGCGAGAGAGCAGTACTTC. Residues: CASSGLAREQYF.

This sequence joins TRBV7-8 and TRBJ2-3; TRBD2 is a possible D gene (5 bases). Deletions cut 5 bases from V and 0 bases from J, with 12 bases between. Per germline, CDR1 SGHVS and CDR2 FQNEAQ. The CDR3 has 15 amino acids. CDR3 residues: CASSRRLTSTDTQYF. The CDR3 nucleotides read TGTGCCAGCAGCCGTAGACTAACTAGCACAGATACGCAGTATTTT.

This clonotype showed up just a few times. This sequence joins TRBV20-1 and TRBJ2-1; no firm D call. Per germline, CDR1 DFQATT and CDR2 SNEGSKA (reference sequence). The CDR3 has 12 amino acids. With 6 bases removed from V and 4 bases from J, the gap between germline ends came to 10 bases. This CDR3 reads CSALGRYNEQFF. The CDR3 nucleotides read TGCAGTGCCCTAGGGCGGTACAATGAGCAGTTCTTC.

CDR3 coding DNA: TGTGCCAGCAGCCAAGTTGCAGCTAGCGCAGTTTACGAGCAGTTCTTC. Translated: CASSQVAASAVYEQFF. The V call is TRBV3-1, the J call TRBJ2-1, with D perhaps matching TRBD2 (6 bases). V lost 1 base and J 10 bases, leaving 20 bases between the germline ends. The CDR3 has 16 amino acids. Germline lookup yields CDR1 LGHDT and CDR2 YNNKEL (reference sequence).

This clonotype was counted ten times or more. This chain connects TRBV28 to TRBJ1-2; D is uncertain. V was cut by 6 bases and J by 2 bases, with 13 bases left in between. Germline-derived CDR1 and CDR2 are MDHEN and SYDVKM. CDR3 size: 14 residues. CDR3 DNA: TGTGCCAGCAGCCCTCGCCGGGCAAACTATGGCTACACCTTC. Translated, it gives CASSPRRANYGYTF.

In DNA, the CDR3 is TGTGCCAGCAGCCAAAGGAAGGGGGAGCTGTTTTTT. Residues: CASSQRKGELFF. The chain combines TRBV14 with TRBJ2-2; the D is unclear. CDR1 is SGHDN, CDR2 FVKESK, per germline. The CDR3 is 12 amino acids. Trimming left V 2 bases short and J 8 bases short, with 6 bases between.

The table lists this clonotype with many counts. The germline gene is not matched at one end of the junction; a read error may be the cause. The rearrangement uses TRBV20-1 and TRBJ2-7; 12 bases line up with TRBD2. The germline V gene encodes CDR1 DFQATT and CDR2 SNEGSKA (reference sequence). CDR3 size: 14 residues. CDR3 DNA sequence: TGCAGTGCGAGAGGACTAGCGGGACTCTACGAGCAGTACTTC. The encoded protein is CSARGLAGLYEQYF.

This chain links TRBV7-2 with TRBJ2-7; 7 nucleotides line up with TRBD1. Germline V gives CDR1 SGHTA, CDR2 FQGNSA. This CDR3 spans 13 amino acids. V was pared by 5 bases and J by 5 bases, with 6 bases of the junction left unmatched. Here the CDR3 DNA reads TGTGCCAGCAGCCTGAACAGGGGCCACGAGCAGTACGTC. This gives the protein CASSLNRGHEQYV.

J is TRBJ2-2 and V is TRBV24-1; tentative D call: TRBD2 (5 bases). Germline V gene lookup returns CDR1 KGHDR and CDR2 SFDVKD. This CDR3 is built from 17 residues. V lost 4 bases and J 1 base, leaving 15 bases between the germline ends. CDR3 protein: CATSDPLSGLNTGELFF. Written as DNA, the CDR3 is TGTGCCACCAGTGACCCCCTCAGCGGTCTGAACACCGGGGAGCTGTTTTTT.

This clonotype was observed a handful of times. The chain links TRBV28 to TRBJ2-7; 8 bases are a match to TRBD1. Germline CDR1 MDHEN, CDR2 SYDVKM. The V segment lost 6 bases and the J segment 7 bases; nucleotides outside the gene matches: 8. CDR3 length: 13 amino acids. The CDR3 sequence is CASRTIRGQEQYF. The CDR3 bases are TGTGCCAGCAGGACAATCAGGGGGCAAGAGCAGTACTTC.